Presented here are 31 T cell receptor beta chains from one specimen sequenced in a study of blood T cells in healthy people across ages. PCR was performed a second time for about 6 to 11 cycles using a sample-barcoded 5' primer and a J-beta primer mix. From the 5' RACE reads, TCRdb called clonotypes with MiXCR, one entry per CDR3 protein. The data hold around 800,000 distinct CDR3 sequences, with 20% to 30% observed a single time. This sample also appeared in a second study, on T cells of mothers and their children.

Sequences were obtained from blood. The receptors come from a boy aged 5-17 years in good health.

The J gene is TRBJ2-5, the V gene TRBV30; D is perhaps TRBD1 (7 bases). TRBJ2-1 explains the end of the DNA better; the J call may be wrong. The V gene's germline CDR1 is GTSNPN and CDR2 SVGIG (reference sequence). This CDR3 is 16 amino acids long. For the CDR3, the DNA is TGTGCCTGGGGGGGGCCGGGACAGCGGCCTGGGGATGAGCAGTTCTTC. Protein product: CAWGGPGQRPGDEQFF.

This clonotype turned up a few times. J is TRBJ2-7 and V is TRBV30; tentatively, D is TRBD2 (5 bases). Between the trimmed V and J ends, which lost 4 bases and 2 bases, there was a span of 12 bases. The CDR3 consists of 13 residues. Germline V gene sequence: CDR1 GTSNPN, CDR2 SVGIG (reference sequence). CDR3 DNA sequence: TGTGCCTGGACTTACGACGGGACCTACGAGCAGTACTTC. Amino acids: CAWTYDGTYEQYF. Full variable domain (missing parts from reference TRBV30 and TRBJ2-7): SQTIHQWPATLVQPVGSPLSLECTVEGTSNPNLYWYRQAAGRGLQLLFYSVGIGQISSEVPQNLSASRPQDRQFILSSKKLLLSDSGFYLCAWTYDGTYEQYFGPGTRLTVT.

V gene TRBV6-2 or TRBV6-3 combines with J gene TRBJ2-1, with D possibly matching TRBD2 (5 bases). This CDR3 has 16 amino acids. V dropped 4 bases and J dropped 2 bases, with 15 bases sitting between them. Germline assignment: CDR1 MNHEY and CDR2 SVGEGT. The CDR3 loop reads CASSSWRTSTYNEQFF. The CDR3, as DNA: TGTGCCAGCAGTTCCTGGAGGACGAGTACCTACAATGAGCAGTTCTTC.

This clonotype showed up just a few times. The chain couples TRBV4-2 to TRBJ2-7, with D maybe TRBD1 (6 bases). The V end was cut by 4 bases, the J end by 7 bases, with 26 bases between. Germline-derived CDR1 and CDR2 are LGHNA and YNFKEQ. This CDR3 is built from 17 residues. CDR3 region: CASSLQETGLRPREQYF. The CDR3 DNA reads TGTGCCAGCAGCCTACAAGAAACAGGGCTACGCCCTCGGGAGCAGTACTTC.

This clonotype turned up a few times. The CDR3 does not close with the conserved phenylalanine or tryptophan, likely indicating a read error. This chain uses TRBV15 with TRBJ2-7, with a tentative D call TRBD2 (5 bases). The germline V and J ends were trimmed by 6 bases and 1 base, with 19 bases remaining between them. There are 16 residues in the CDR3. Germline-derived CDR1 and CDR2 are LNHNV and YYDKDF (reference sequence). CDR3 loop: CATSGSEASGSYEQYL. The CDR3, as DNA: TGTGCCACCAGTGGAAGCGAGGCCAGCGGATCCTACGAGCAGTACCTC.

As DNA, the CDR3 is TGCAGTGCTAGACTAGCGGGAACCGGGGAGCTGTTTTTT. It specifies CSARLAGTGELFF. The V call is TRBV20-1, the J call TRBJ2-2, with 9 bases fitting TRBD2. The CDR3 sequence is 13 residues long. After removal of 2 bases from V and 5 bases from J, the junction contained 0 bases not matched to a gene. Germline V gene lookup returns CDR1 DFQATT and CDR2 SNEGSKA (reference sequence).

The V call is TRBV27, the J call TRBJ1-2; D gene uncertain. The V gene's germline CDR1 is MNHEY and CDR2 SMNVEV (reference sequence). Between the trimmed V and J ends, which lost 11 bases and 4 bases, there was a span of 8 bases. This CDR3 spans 10 amino acids. The CDR3 bases are TGTGCCCCATTAGTCTATGGCTACACCTTC. Its translation: CAPLVYGYTF.

In this sample, this clonotype turned up a few times. V usage is TRBV7-6 and J usage is TRBJ1-4, with 8 nucleotides matching TRBD1. V lost 1 base to trimming and J lost 3 bases; unmatched junction nucleotides: 7. Germline values: CDR1 SGHVS, CDR2 FNYEAQ. CDR3 length equals 17 residues. CDR3 nucleotides: TGTGCCAGCAGCTTAGAGTCAGGGGGCAGAGCTAATGAAAAACTGTTTTTT. Amino acids: CASSLESGGRANEKLFF.

The genes are TRBV5-1 and TRBJ1-4; 10 bases are a match to TRBD1. Unmatched junction bases numbered 10, after V lost 4 bases and J lost 10 bases. The CDR3 has 15 amino acids. CDR1 and CDR2 from the germline V gene are SGHRS and YFSETQ. CDR3 protein: CASSRSGTGEGKLFF. The CDR3, as DNA: TGCGCCAGCAGCCGATCCGGGACAGGGGAAGGAAAACTGTTTTTT.

V usage is TRBV5-5 and J usage is TRBJ2-3, with 8 positions matching TRBD1. CDR1 and CDR2 (germline): SGHKS, YYEKEE (reference sequence). The CDR3 covers 12 residues. V was pared by 3 bases and J by 10 bases, with 4 bases of the junction left unmatched. The CDR3 DNA reads TGTGCCAGCAGCTACAACAGGGGGGCGCAGTATTTT. Protein: CASSYNRGAQYF.

This clonotype showed up just once. The chain couples TRBV4-2 to TRBJ2-3; 8 bases line up with TRBD2. Unmatched junction bases numbered 9, after V lost 5 bases and J lost 2 bases. CDR1 is LGHNA, CDR2 YNFKEQ, per germline. The CDR3 runs to 16 residues. The DNA of the CDR3 is TGTGCCAGCAGCTCCCGGGGTAGCGGGGCCACAGATACGCAGTATTTT. It codes for CASSSRGSGATDTQYF.

V and J are TRBV7-8 and TRBJ1-4, with TRBD1 matching 9 bases. Trimming took 5 bases from V and 8 from J; bases not matched to a gene: 6. Per germline, CDR1 SGHVS and CDR2 FQNEAQ. The CDR3 covers 14 residues. The CDR3 DNA follows: TGTGCCAGCAGCCCGGGGACAGGGAAGGAAAAACTGTTTTTT. Translation: CASSPGTGKEKLFF. The entire variable domain, with the rest obtained from reference TRBV7-8 and TRBJ1-4, is as follows: GAGVSQSPRYKVAKRGQDVALRCDPISGHVSLFWYQQALGQGPEFLTYFQNEAQLDKSGLPSDRFFAERPEGSVSTLKIQRTQQEDSAVYLCASSPGTGKEKLFFGSGTQLSVL.

This chain uses TRBV20-1 with TRBJ2-5, with a tentative D call TRBD2 (6 bases). This CDR3 contains 12 residues. V shed 5 bases and J shed 6 bases, with 13 bases lying between them. Germline V gene data show CDR1 as DFQATT and CDR2 as SNEGSKA (reference sequence). This chain's CDR3 is CSAAGRGKTQYF. CDR3 DNA sequence: TGCAGTGCTGCAGGGCGCGGGAAGACCCAGTACTTC.

Comments on this clonotype: This could be a read error, since a much larger clone is one nucleotide away. The CDR3 loop is CASSGVQFREAQYF. The CDR3 DNA follows: TGTGCCAGCAGCGGGGTCCAGTTCCGTGAGGCCCAGTACTTC. The rearrangement joins TRBV7-9 to TRBJ2-5; D call uncertain. The V gene lost 5 bases and the J gene lost 9 bases, with 19 bases spanning the gap. Per germline, CDR1 SEHNR and CDR2 FQNEAQ (reference sequence). This CDR3 spans 14 amino acids.

The gene calls are TRBV7-9 and TRBJ1-6; 10 nucleotides agree with TRBD1. In germline, CDR1 is SEHNR, CDR2 FQNEAQ (reference sequence). There are 15 residues in the CDR3. Germline trimming cut 6 bases from V and 12 bases from J; bases unmatched to any gene: 11. CDR3 region: CASSSAGTGAGPLHF. Here the CDR3 DNA reads TGTGCCAGCAGTTCGGCCGGGACAGGGGCAGGACCCCTCCACTTT.

This clonotype was picked up a small number of times. The V and J genes are TRBV9 and TRBJ2-5, with D perhaps being TRBD1 or TRBD2 (5 bases each). The CDR3 spans 15 residues. V was cut by 0 bases and J by 0 bases, with 9 bases left in between. The germline CDR1 and CDR2 sequences are SGDLS and YYNGEE. CDR3 loop: CASSVAWGNQETQYF. CDR3 in DNA: TGTGCCAGCAGCGTAGCGTGGGGGAACCAAGAGACCCAGTACTTC.

The rearrangement uses TRBV28 and TRBJ2-7; D is perhaps TRBD2 (6 bases). CDR1 and CDR2 (germline): MDHEN, SYDVKM. V was clipped by 5 bases and J by 3 bases, with 14 bases between them. The CDR3 runs 14 residues. CDR3 residues: CASSPPDGSYEQYF. CDR3 DNA: TGTGCCAGCAGTCCTCCGGACGGGAGCTACGAGCAGTACTTC. Complete variable domain (other parts from reference TRBV28 and TRBJ2-7): DVKVTQSSRYLVKRTGEKVFLECVQDMDHENMFWYRQDPGLGLRLIYFSYDVKMKEKGDIPEGYSVSREKKERFSLILESASTNQTSMYLCASSPPDGSYEQYFGPGTRLTVT.

This clonotype has a handful of counts. The chain couples TRBV12-3 or TRBV12-4 to TRBJ1-4; D gene unclear. With 5 bases removed from V and 5 bases from J, the gap between germline ends came to 12 bases. The CDR3 length is 14 residues. DNA for the CDR3: TGTGCCAGCAGTGGATTACTGACGAATGAAAAACTGTTTTTT. It yields the protein CASSGLLTNEKLFF.

This clonotype was observed a few times. The chain uses TRBV19 and TRBJ2-5, with no clear D. The CDR3 extends over 13 amino acids. V dropped 7 bases and J dropped 1 base, with 10 bases sitting between them. The V gene's germline CDR1 is LNHDA and CDR2 SQIVND (reference sequence). The CDR3 sequence: CASKGNGQETQYF. The CDR3 DNA reads as TGTGCCAGTAAGGGAAATGGCCAAGAGACCCAGTACTTC.

About this clonotype: Sequence at one end of the junction differs from germline and may be a read error. The chain is built from TRBV20-1 and TRBJ2-1; tentatively, D is TRBD1 or TRBD2 (6 bases each). The DNA end is more similar to TRBJ2-5, so the J call may be wrong. The germline V gene has CDR1 DFQATT and CDR2 SNEGSKA (reference sequence). The CDR3 has 14 residues. Here the CDR3 DNA reads TGCGGTGCTAGAGTACAGGGTGGGGGGGAGACCCAGTACTTC. Encoded protein: CGARVQGGGETQYF.

The sample holds a few counts of this clonotype. The chain joins TRBV7-9 to TRBJ2-5, with TRBD1 matching over 8 bases. The CDR3 spans 15 residues. The V and J ends lost 4 bases and 1 base, in that order; junction bases with no gene match: 5. Per the germline V gene, CDR1 is SEHNR and CDR2 is FQNEAQ (reference sequence). The CDR3 DNA sequence: TGTGCCAGCAGCTCAATCGGACAGGGCCAAGAGACCCAGTACTTC. Protein sequence: CASSSIGQGQETQYF. Using reference TRBV7-9 and TRBJ2-5 for the parts outside the CDR3, the full variable domain is DTGVSQNPRHKITKRGQNVTFRCDPISEHNRLYWYRQTLGQGPEFLTYFQNEAQLEKSRLLSDRFSAERPKGSFSTLEIQRTEQGDSAMYLCASSSIGQGQETQYFGPGTRLLVL.

This clonotype was seen a few times. The V and J genes are TRBV28 and TRBJ2-6; unclear D gene. The germline V gene encodes CDR1 MDHEN and CDR2 SYDVKM. The CDR3 length is 16 residues. The CDR3 is CATTATVNSGANVLTF. CDR3 nucleotides: TGTGCTACCACTGCGACGGTAAACTCTGGGGCCAACGTCCTGACTTTC. Supplemented by reference TRBV28 and TRBJ2-6, the full variable domain reads DVKVTQSSRYLVKRTGEKVFLECVQDMDHENMFWYRQDPGLGLRLIYFSYDVKMKEKGDIPEGYSVSREKKERFSLILESASTNQTSMYLCATTATVNSGANVLTFGAGSRLTVL.

For this clonotype: The junction differs from germline at one of its ends, possibly a read error. V usage is TRBV6-5 and J usage is TRBJ2-1; D possibly corresponds to TRBD2 (7 bases). Germline V gene sequence: CDR1 MNHEY, CDR2 SVGAGI. This CDR3 is built from 15 residues. CDR3: CASRGRGRGYNKQFF. DNA of the CDR3: TGTGCCAGCAGGGGCCGGGGGCGGGGGTACAATAAGCAGTTCTTC.

This clonotype was counted between two and nine times. The chain combines TRBV2 with TRBJ1-2, with D perhaps TRBD1 (5 bases). The V end was cut by 7 bases, the J end by 3 bases, with 15 bases between. There are 14 residues in the CDR3. The germline V gene encodes CDR1 SNHLY and CDR2 FYNNEI. The CDR3 loop is CASTPGPLHYGYTF. Here the CDR3 DNA reads TGTGCCAGCACCCCGGGGCCTCTCCACTATGGCTACACCTTC.

This clonotype was detected only a few times. The J gene is TRBJ2-1, the V gene TRBV20-1; the D call may be TRBD1 or TRBD2 (5 bases each). Germline CDR1 DFQATT, CDR2 SNEGSKA (reference sequence). V was pared by 4 bases and J by 6 bases, with 13 bases between. The CDR3 is made up of 13 amino acids. CDR3 DNA sequence: TGCAGTGCTAAAGGGACCGCGAGCAATGAGCAGTTCTTC. Amino acids: CSAKGTASNEQFF.

This chain connects TRBV7-9 to TRBJ1-2; the D gene is possibly TRBD1 (5 bases). The germline V and J ends were trimmed by 1 base and 7 bases, with 16 bases remaining between them. CDR3 length: 15 amino acids. Per germline, CDR1 SEHNR and CDR2 FQNEAQ (reference sequence). CDR3 amino acids: CASSLGAVGALGYTF. The DNA of the CDR3 is TGTGCCAGCAGCTTAGGGGCGGTAGGGGCCCTTGGCTACACCTTC.

V and J are TRBV6-2 or TRBV6-3 and TRBJ1-1, with TRBD1 as a possible D gene (5 bases). Trimming stripped 6 bases from V and 0 bases from J, with 11 bases between. CDR3 length: 14 residues. Germline-derived CDR1 and CDR2 are MNHEY and SVGEGT. DNA for the CDR3: TGTGCCAGCAGCAAGGGGTACATGAACACTGAAGCTTTCTTT. Amino acid sequence: CASSKGYMNTEAFF.

This clonotype was observed a few times. This chain connects TRBV4-2 to TRBJ2-2; the D gene could be TRBD1 or TRBD2 (5 bases each). This CDR3 spans 15 amino acids. Germline values: CDR1 LGHNA, CDR2 YNFKEQ. Trimming stripped 0 bases from V and 6 bases from J, with 11 bases between. The CDR3 nucleotides read TGTGCCAGCAGCCAAGATCGGGGCTTCCCCGGGGAGCTGTTTTTT. Protein sequence: CASSQDRGFPGELFF.

Ten or more counts support this clonotype. This chain uses TRBV9 with TRBJ2-3, with a tentative D call TRBD1 (5 bases). V dropped 1 base and J dropped 4 bases, with 10 bases sitting between them. In germline, CDR1 is SGDLS, CDR2 YYNGEE. The CDR3 totals 14 residues. CDR3 bases: TGTGCCAGCAGCGTAAACCTCAGGGCAGATACGCAGTATTTT. The encoded protein is CASSVNLRADTQYF.

J is TRBJ1-3 and V is TRBV20-1; perhaps TRBD1 as D (5 bases). Germline loops: CDR1 DFQATT, CDR2 SNEGSKA (reference sequence). Trimming pared 0 bases from V and 0 bases from J, leaving 12 bases between. This CDR3 has 16 amino acids. The CDR3 is CSAREVGANSGNTIYF. DNA for the CDR3: TGCAGTGCTAGAGAGGTCGGGGCCAACTCTGGAAACACCATATATTTT.

This chain links TRBV20-1 with TRBJ1-6; no clear D. CDR1 DFQATT and CDR2 SNEGSKA come from the germline V gene (reference sequence). Trimming pared 3 bases from V and 11 bases from J, leaving 11 bases between. This CDR3 spans 12 amino acids. Written as DNA, the CDR3 is TGCAGTGCTAGCCCCCATAGGGCACCCCTCCACTTT. Its translation is CSASPHRAPLHF.